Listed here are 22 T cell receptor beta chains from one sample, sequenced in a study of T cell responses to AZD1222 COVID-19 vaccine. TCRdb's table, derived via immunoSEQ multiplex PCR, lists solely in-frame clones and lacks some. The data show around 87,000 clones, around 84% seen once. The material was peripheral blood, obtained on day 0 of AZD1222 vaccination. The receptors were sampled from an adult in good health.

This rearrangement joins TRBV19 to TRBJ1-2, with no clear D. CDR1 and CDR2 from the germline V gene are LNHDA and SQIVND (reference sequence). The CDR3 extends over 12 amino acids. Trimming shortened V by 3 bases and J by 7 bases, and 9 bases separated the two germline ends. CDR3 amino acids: CASSIREGGYTF. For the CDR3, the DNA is TGTGCCAGTAGTATCCGAGAGGGTGGCTACACCTTC.

CDR3 DNA sequence: TGTGCCAGCTCACCCCAGGGGGCCGGGGAGCTGTTTTTT. It translates to CASSPQGAGELFF. The chain couples TRBV18 to TRBJ2-2; 7 bases align to TRBD1. After removal of 3 bases from V and 6 bases from J, the junction contained 1 base not matched to a gene. Germline V gene data show CDR1 as KGHSH and CDR2 as LQKENI. CDR3 size: 13 residues. The full variable domain, its missing parts supplied by reference TRBV18 and TRBJ2-2, is NAGVMQNPRHLVRRRGQEARLRCSPMKGHSHVYWYRQLPEEGLKFMVYLQKENIIDESGMPKERFSAEFPKEGPSILRIQQVVRGDSAAYFCASSPQGAGELFFGEGSRLTVL.

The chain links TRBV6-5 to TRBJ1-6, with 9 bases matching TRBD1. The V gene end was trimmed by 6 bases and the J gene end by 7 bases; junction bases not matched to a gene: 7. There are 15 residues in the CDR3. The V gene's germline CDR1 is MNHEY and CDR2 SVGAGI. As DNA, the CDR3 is TGTGCCAGCAGAGCCACCGGGACAGGGAATTCACCCCTCCACTTT. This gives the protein CASRATGTGNSPLHF.

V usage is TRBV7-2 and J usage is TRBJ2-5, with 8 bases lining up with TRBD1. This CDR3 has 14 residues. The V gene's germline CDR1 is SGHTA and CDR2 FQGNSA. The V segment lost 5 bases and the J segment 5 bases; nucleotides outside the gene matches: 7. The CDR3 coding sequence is TGTGCCAGCAGCAGGGACAGGTCGAGGGAGACCCAGTACTTC. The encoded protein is CASSRDRSRETQYF.

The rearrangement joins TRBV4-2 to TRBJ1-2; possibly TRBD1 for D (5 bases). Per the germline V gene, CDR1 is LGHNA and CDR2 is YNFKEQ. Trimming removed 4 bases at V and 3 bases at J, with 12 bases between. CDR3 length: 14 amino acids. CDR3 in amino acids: CASSPSDSYYGYTF. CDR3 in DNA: TGTGCCAGCAGCCCGAGCGACAGCTACTATGGCTACACCTTC.

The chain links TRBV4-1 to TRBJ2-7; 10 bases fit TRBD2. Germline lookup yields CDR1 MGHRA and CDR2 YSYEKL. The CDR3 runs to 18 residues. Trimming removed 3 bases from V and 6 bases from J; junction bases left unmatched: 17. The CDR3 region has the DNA TGCGCCAGCAGCCACGACGGGACTAGCGTCTTTTCGAACAGCGAGCAGTACTTC. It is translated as CASSHDGTSVFSNSEQYF.

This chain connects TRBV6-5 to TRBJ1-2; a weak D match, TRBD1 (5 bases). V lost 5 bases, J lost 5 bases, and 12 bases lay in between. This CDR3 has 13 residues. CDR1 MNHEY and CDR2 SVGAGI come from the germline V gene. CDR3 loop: CASSLRQSYGYTF. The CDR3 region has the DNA TGTGCCAGCAGTCTCCGACAGAGTTATGGCTACACCTTC.

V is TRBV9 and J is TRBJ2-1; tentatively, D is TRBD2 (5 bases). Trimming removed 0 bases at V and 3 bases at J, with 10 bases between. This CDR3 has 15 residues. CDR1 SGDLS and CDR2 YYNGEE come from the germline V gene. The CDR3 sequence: CASSVDAGLYNEQFF. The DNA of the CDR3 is TGTGCCAGCAGCGTAGATGCGGGCCTCTACAATGAGCAGTTCTTC.

DNA of the CDR3: TGTGCCAGCAGTGAAGGGGATGTAGGTCAGCCCCAGCATTTT. Amino acids: CASSEGDVGQPQHF. The chain carries TRBV2 and TRBJ1-5; D is undetermined. Trimming took 1 base from V and 6 from J, leaving 10 bases between them. The germline V gene has CDR1 SNHLY and CDR2 FYNNEI. This CDR3 contains 14 residues.

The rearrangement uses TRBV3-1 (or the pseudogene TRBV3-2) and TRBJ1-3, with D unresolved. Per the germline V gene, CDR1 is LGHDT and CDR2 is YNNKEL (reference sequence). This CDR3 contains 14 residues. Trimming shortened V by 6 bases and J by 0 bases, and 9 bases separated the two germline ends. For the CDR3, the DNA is TGTGCCAGCAGTCCTCTGAGCTCTGGAAACACCATATATTTT. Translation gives CASSPLSSGNTIYF.

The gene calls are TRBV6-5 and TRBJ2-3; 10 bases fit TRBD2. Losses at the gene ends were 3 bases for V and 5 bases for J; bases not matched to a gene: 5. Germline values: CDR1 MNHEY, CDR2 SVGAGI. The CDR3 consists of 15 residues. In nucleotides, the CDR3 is TGTGCCAGCAGTTATGTAGCGGGGGGAGGAGATACGCAGTATTTT. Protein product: CASSYVAGGGDTQYF.

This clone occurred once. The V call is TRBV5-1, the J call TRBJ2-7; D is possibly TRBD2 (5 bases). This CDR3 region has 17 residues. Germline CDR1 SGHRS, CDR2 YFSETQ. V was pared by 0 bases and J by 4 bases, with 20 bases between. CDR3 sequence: CASSLEPEGTTYYEQYF. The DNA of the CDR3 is TGCGCCAGCAGCTTGGAGCCTGAGGGCACCACATATTACGAGCAGTACTTC.

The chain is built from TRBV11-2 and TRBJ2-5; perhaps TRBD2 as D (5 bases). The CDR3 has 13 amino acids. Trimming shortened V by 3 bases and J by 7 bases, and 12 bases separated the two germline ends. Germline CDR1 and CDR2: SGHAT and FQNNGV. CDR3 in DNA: TGTGCCAGCAGCTTTTCCCGGGATGGGACCCAGTACTTC. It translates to CASSFSRDGTQYF. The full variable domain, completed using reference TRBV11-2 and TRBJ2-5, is EAGVAQSPRYKIIEKRQSVAFWCNPISGHATLYWYQQILGQGPKLLIQFQNNGVVDDSQLPKDRFSAERLKGVDSTLKIQPAKLEDSAVYLCASSFSRDGTQYFGPGTRLLVL.

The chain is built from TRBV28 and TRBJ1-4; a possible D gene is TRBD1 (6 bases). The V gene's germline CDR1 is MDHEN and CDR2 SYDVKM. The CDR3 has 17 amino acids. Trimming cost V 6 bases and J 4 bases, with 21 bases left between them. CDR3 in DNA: TGTGCCAGCAGCTCCCCCGGCAGGGGCCTCTTTAATGAAAAACTGTTTTTT. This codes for CASSSPGRGLFNEKLFF.

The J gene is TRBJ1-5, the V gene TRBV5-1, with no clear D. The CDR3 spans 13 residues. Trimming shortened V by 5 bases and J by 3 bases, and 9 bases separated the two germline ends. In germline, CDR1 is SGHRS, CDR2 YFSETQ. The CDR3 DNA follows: TGCGCCAGCAGGGCGGGCTCCAATCAGCCCCAGCATTTT. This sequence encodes CASRAGSNQPQHF.

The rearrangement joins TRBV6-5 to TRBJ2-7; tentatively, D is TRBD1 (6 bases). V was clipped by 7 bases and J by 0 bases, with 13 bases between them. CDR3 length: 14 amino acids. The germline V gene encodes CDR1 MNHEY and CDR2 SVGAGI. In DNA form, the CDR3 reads TGTGCCAGCAATACCGACAGGACCTCCTACGAGCAGTACTTC. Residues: CASNTDRTSYEQYF.

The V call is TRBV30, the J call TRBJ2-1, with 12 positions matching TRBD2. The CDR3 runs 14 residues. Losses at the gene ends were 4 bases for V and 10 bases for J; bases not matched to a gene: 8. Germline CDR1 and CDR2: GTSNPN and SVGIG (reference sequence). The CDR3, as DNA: TGTGCCTGGACCCGACTAGCGGGGGAGGAGGAGCAGTTCTTC. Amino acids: CAWTRLAGEEEQFF.

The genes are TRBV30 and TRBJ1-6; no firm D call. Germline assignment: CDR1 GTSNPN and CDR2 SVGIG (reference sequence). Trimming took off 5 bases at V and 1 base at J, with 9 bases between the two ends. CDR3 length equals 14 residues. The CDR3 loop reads CAWGIHSYNSPLHF. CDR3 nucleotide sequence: TGTGCCTGGGGAATCCATTCCTATAATTCACCCCTCCACTTT.

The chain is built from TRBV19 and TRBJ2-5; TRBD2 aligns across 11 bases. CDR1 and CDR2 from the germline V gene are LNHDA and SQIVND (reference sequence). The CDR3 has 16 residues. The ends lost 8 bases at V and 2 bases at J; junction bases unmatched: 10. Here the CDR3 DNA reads TGTGCCAGTTCACTGTCCCGGACTAGCGGGCAAGAGACCCAGTACTTC. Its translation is CASSLSRTSGQETQYF.

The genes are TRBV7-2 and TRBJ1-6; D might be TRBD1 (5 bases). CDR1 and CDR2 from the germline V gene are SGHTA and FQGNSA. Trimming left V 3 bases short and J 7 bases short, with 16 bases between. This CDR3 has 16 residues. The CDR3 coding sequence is TGTGCCAGCAGCTTCGCCTTCAGGCAGGGAAATTCACCCCTCCACTTT. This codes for CASSFAFRQGNSPLHF. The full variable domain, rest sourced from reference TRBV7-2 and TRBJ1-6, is GAGVSQSPSNKVTEKGKDVELRCDPISGHTALYWYRQSLGQGLEFLIYFQGNSAPDKSGLPSDRFSAERTGGSVSTLTIQRTQQEDSAVYLCASSFAFRQGNSPLHFGNGTRLTVT.

This CDR3 is CASSNRLDRGLGEAFF. CDR3 nucleotide sequence: TGTGCCAGCAGCAACCGTCTGGACAGGGGATTAGGTGAAGCTTTCTTT. The chain is built from TRBV5-6 and TRBJ1-1, with 9 bases that match TRBD1. The germline gives CDR1 SGHDT, CDR2 YYEEEE. The CDR3 sequence is 16 residues long. J gave up 7 bases and V 4 bases, and 14 bases lay outside the gene matches.

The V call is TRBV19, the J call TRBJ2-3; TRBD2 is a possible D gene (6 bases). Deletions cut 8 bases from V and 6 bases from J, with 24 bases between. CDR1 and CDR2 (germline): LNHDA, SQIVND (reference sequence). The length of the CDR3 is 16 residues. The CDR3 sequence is CASGSLARLGGDTQYF. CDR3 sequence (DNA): TGTGCCAGTGGTTCCCTAGCGCGGCTTGGGGGGGATACGCAGTATTTT.